The clone carrying this T cell receptor beta chain was seen a handful of times. Its antigen is as yet unknown. Through template switching, a universal primer site was introduced, and the cDNA contained unique molecular identifiers. MiXCR was run by TCRdb on the 5' RACE reads, yielding one entry per CDR3 protein. The table lists 500,000 to 550,000 distinct CDR3 sequences, 20% to 25% of them singletons. These data originate in a study of identical twins. General observations from the study: Twins shared out-of-frame alpha sequences with excess low generation probability.

This CDR3 is built from 17 residues. V was shortened by 0 bases and J by 3 bases, with 18 bases between the two germline ends. Germline V gene lookup returns CDR1 SGHRS and CDR2 YFSETQ. The sample also formed part of further work on T cells expressing NK-cell markers. From that paper: Dominant NKG2C+ clonotypes accounted for 1.0-7.0% of CD8+ T cells in six or seven donors.

V and J are TRBV5-1 and TRBJ1-1; weak D call: TRBD1 (5 bases). The sequencing input was CD4+ T cells sorted from blood. This clonotype was obtained from a woman younger than 35 in good health. The CDR3 here is CASSLAGTAAGYTEAFF. In DNA, the CDR3 is TGCGCCAGCAGCTTGGCTGGGACGGCTGCGGGTTACACTGAAGCTTTCTTT.